The T cell receptor (beta chain) under discussion was sequenced for a study of shared clonotypes between healthy human individuals. Per germline, CDR1 WNHNN and CDR2 SYGVQD (reference sequence). The germline V and J ends were trimmed by 1 base and 0 bases, with 13 bases remaining between them. This CDR3 has 16 residues. Assay: immunoSEQ multiplex PCR; the TCRdb copy retains only in-frame clones and omits some. The data show some 2,100,000 clones, with around 93% seen just once and 1.5% to 2% held by the top ten. The naive CD8 population came from CD45RO-negative cells selected for CCR7, without terminally differentiated effector memory CD45RA+ cells.

The chain employs TRBV10-1 and TRBJ2-7, with a possible D match to TRBD2 (5 bases). This TCR was sampled from a man aged 18 to 29 in good health. Some clones in this sample may be carry-over from other donors' samples. The specimen was naive CD8+ T cells from PBMCs. The CDR3 sequence: CASSEFPSPISYEQYF. DNA for the CDR3: TGCGCCAGCAGTGAGTTCCCTAGCCCGATCTCCTACGAGCAGTACTTC.